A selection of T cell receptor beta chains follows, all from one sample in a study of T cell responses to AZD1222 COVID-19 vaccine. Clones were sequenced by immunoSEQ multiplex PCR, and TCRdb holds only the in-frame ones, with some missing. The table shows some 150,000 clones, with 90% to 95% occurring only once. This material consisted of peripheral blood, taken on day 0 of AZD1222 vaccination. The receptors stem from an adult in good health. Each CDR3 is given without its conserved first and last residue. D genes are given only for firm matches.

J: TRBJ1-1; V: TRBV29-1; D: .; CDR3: SVRVGGKTEAF
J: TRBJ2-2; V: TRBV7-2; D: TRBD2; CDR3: AQPLAGHTGELF
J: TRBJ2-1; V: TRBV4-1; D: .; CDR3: ASRSGTPVAEQF
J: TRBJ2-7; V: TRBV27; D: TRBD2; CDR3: ASRPGLAGVYEQY
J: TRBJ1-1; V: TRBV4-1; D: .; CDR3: ASSQVGARNTEAF
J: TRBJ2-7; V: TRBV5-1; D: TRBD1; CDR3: ASSLGTGYEQY
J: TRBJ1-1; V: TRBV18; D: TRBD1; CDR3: ASSPTGTGGSVNTEAF
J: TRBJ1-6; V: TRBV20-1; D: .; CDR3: SARDIGTAL
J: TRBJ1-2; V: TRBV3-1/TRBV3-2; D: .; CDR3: ASSHGQGRWNYGYT
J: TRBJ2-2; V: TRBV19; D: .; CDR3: ASSPIASGELF
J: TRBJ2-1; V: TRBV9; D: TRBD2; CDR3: ASSVEREGPYNEQF